The T cell receptor (beta chain) under discussion was sequenced for a study of T cell responses to AZD1222 COVID-19 vaccine. Sequenced by immunoSEQ multiplex PCR; TCRdb stores in-frame clones only, minus some. The data show about 120,000 clones, with 75% to 90% seen just once and roughly 4.3% held by the top ten. General study points: Regions 160-218 and 743-854 held dominance among vaccine-associated CD4 TCRs, which spanned spike. Among spike-specific TCRs, nearly half reportedly target unmutated variant regions. Repertoire samples came only from after the peak T cell response.

This clone was seen a handful of times. The antigen is not known. V shed 3 bases and J 5 bases; nucleotides not matched to a gene: 6. Per germline, CDR1 SGHTA and CDR2 FQGNSA. This CDR3 has 15 residues. The sequence derives from an adult in good health. Material: peripheral blood, obtained on day 0 of MenACWY control vaccination. The chain joins TRBV7-2 to TRBJ1-4; 7 nucleotides align to TRBD1. CDR3 bases: TGTGCCAGCAGCTTGCCAGGGGGGCTAAATGAAAAACTGTTTTTT. This translates into CASSLPGGLNEKLFF.